This T cell receptor (beta chain) derives from a study of blood T cells in healthy people across ages. A second PCR, run for roughly 7 to 11 cycles, used a sample-barcoded 5' primer plus a J-beta primer mix. Using its own MiXCR run on the 5' RACE reads, TCRdb lists one record per CDR3 protein. The table includes around 870,000 distinct CDR3 sequences, roughly 26% detected once. Germline V lookup: CDR1 LGHDT, CDR2 YNNKEL (reference sequence). This CDR3 is built from 11 residues. About this clonotype itself: An end of the junction differs from the germline gene, which may be a read error.

This TCR came from a woman of 80 years or more in good health. The chain uses TRBV3-1 and TRBJ2-7, with D tentatively TRBD1 or TRBD2 (6 bases each). The sample consisted of blood. CDR3 sequence: CASAGGYEQDF. The DNA for the CDR3 is TGTGCCAGCGCCGGGGGCTACGAGCAGGACTTC.